This T cell receptor (beta chain) is from a study of shared T cell receptors in the human thymus (dated by TCRdb to the early 2020s). A note on the overall study: The study examined how the human thymus generates shared, self-reactive T-cell receptor alpha chains.

The library was made by the immunoSEQ multiplex PCR assay. As stored in TCRdb, this immuneACCESS dataset retains in-frame rearrangements with V and J assigned. A fraction of the clones does not appear; measured against another copy, unresolved V genes explain less than half of the discrepancy, and the remainder lacks a known reason. Present in this sample are approximately 730,000 clones, roughly 88% of which were seen just once. The ten largest clones add up to about 0.0098% of the sample. Deletion took 1 base off V and 8 bases off J, with a span of 9 bases between the germline ends. The CDR3 spans 14 residues, from the cysteine through the phenylalanine. The only DNA kept is the CDR3, 42 bases in frame from the first base. CDR1 and CDR2 were assigned from the germline V gene (reference sequence) as LNHNV and YYDKDF. This clone was counted a single time. Its antigen is unknown. Base qualities are not recorded, but no much larger clone differs from it by a single base.

The data were also submitted as part of a second study, on human thymus T cells. From the second report: Donors were immunologically healthy infants undergoing open corrective cardiac surgery for congenital heart defects in Finland. Thymus tissue was obtained as surgical resects removed during corrective cardiac surgery. V and J gene segment usage appeared biased in both thymic and peripheral blood repertoires. According to the related research, thymic TCR repertoires were highly overlapping among unrelated individuals. The study used about eight infant thymus samples plus four related peripheral blood samples to characterize TCR alpha and beta repertoires. Donor ages ranged from 7 to 244 days, and the cohort comprised roughly six male and a couple of female infants. Thymocytes were freed from the tissue by mechanical means and kept at -70 degrees C as pellets of roughly 9-30 million cells. A QIAsymphony instrument was used to extract genomic DNA from the frozen cell pellets. The immunoSEQ multiplex PCR assay was used to amplify the TCRB and TCRAD loci from a standardized quantity of quality-controlled genomic DNA. The amplicons covered the V(D)J region and were long enough to include the CDR3 and to identify the V and J genes. Through the commercial immunoSEQ service, the amplicons were sequenced on an Illumina platform. Primer bias and sequencing errors were corrected as previously described, and TCRAD and TCRB were defined on the basis of the IMGT database. The repertoires were analysed using immunoSEQ Analyzer 3.0 and VDJTools for basic statistics, V/J segment usage, diversity estimates, rarefaction and pairwise overlap. Diversity was estimated using the Chao1, ChaoE, Efron-Thisted, Shannon and inverse Simpson indices, and was also estimated on datasets down-sampled to the size of the smallest sample. Repertoire overlap used strict matching of CDR3 nucleotide sequence, V gene and J gene, with Jaccard-based multidimensional scaling clustering. On average, thymus samples gave 750,000 to 1,000,000 unique TCRB clonotypes, whereas blood samples gave roughly 86,000.

The source of this sequence is a girl younger than two with a congenital heart defect. Donor details come from another sample of the same person, matched by shared clones. Sequencing was carried out using thymocytes. Recombination linked TRBV15 to TRBJ1-6; the D gene lacks a confident call. This receptor carries the CDR3 CATSRVAVHSPLHF. The DNA is as follows: TGTGCCACCAGCAGAGTGGCAGTTCATTCACCCCTCCACTTT. This CDR3, with the reference TRBV15 and TRBJ1-6 proteins standing in past its ends, gives the full variable domain DAMVIQNPRYQVTQFGKPVTLSCSQTLNHNVMYWYQQKSSQAPKLLFHYYDKDFNNEADTPDNFQSRRPNTSFCFLDIRSPGLGDTAMYLCATSRVAVHSPLHFGNGTRLTVT.